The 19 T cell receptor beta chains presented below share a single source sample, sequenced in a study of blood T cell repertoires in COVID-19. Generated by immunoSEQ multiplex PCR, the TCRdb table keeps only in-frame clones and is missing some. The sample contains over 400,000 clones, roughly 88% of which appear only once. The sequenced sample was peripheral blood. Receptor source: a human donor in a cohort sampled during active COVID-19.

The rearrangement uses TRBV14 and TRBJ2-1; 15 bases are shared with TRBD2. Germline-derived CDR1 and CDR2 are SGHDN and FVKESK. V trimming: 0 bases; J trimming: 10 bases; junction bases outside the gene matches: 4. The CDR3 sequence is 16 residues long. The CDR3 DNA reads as TGTGCCAGCAGCCAAGATGTGGGACTAGCGGGAGGAGAGCAGTTCTTC. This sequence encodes CASSQDVGLAGGEQFF. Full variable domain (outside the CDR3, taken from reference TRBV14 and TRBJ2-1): EAGVTQFPSHSVIEKGQTVTLRCDPISGHDNLYWYRRVMGKEIKFLLHFVKESKQDESGMPNNRFLAERTGGTYSTLKVQPAELEDSGVYFCASSQDVGLAGGEQFFGPGTRLTVL.

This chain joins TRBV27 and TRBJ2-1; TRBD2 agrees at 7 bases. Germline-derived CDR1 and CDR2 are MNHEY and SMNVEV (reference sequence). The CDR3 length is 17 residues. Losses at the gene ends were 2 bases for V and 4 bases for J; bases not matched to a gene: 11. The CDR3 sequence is CASSLRGLTQPYNEQFF. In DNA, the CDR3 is TGTGCCAGCAGTTTAAGGGGACTAACCCAACCGTACAATGAGCAGTTCTTC.

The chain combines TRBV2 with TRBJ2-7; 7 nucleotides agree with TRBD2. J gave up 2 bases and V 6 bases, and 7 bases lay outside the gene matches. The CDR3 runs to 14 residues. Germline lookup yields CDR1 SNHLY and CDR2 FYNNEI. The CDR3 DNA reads TGTGCCAGCAGGGCTGGGGGGGGAACCTACGAGCAGTACTTC. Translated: CASRAGGGTYEQYF.

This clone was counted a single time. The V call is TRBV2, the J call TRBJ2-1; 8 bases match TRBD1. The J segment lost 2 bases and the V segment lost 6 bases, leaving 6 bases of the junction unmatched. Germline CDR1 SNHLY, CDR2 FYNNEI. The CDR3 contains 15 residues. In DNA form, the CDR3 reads TGTGCCAGCAGCGGGACAGGAGGAACCTACAATGAGCAGTTCTTC. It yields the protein CASSGTGGTYNEQFF.

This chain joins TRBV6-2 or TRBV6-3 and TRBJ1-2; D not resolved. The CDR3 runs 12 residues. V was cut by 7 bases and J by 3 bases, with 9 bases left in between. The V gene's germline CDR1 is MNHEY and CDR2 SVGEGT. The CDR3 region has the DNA TGTGCCAGCAACCCGGCCTACTATGGCTACACCTTC. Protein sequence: CASNPAYYGYTF.

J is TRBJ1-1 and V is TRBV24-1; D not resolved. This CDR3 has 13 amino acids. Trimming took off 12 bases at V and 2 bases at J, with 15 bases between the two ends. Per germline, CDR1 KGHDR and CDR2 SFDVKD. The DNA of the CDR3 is TGTGCCCTGCGCGGGCCCATTAACACTGAAGCTTTCTTT. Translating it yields CALRGPINTEAFF.

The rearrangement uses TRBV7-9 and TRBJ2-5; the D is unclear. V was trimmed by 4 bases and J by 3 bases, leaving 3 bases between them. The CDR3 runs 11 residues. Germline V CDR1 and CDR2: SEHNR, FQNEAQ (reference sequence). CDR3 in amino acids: CASSSEETQYF. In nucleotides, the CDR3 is TGTGCCAGCAGCTCCGAAGAGACCCAGTACTTC.

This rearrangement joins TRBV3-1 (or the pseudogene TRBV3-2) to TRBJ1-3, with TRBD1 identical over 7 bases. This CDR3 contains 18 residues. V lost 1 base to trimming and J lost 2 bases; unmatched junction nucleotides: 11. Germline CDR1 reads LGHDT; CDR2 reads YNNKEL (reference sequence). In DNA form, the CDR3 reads TGTGCCAGCAGCCAAGCCCGAGGAGGGGGCAATGCTGGAAACACCATATATTTT. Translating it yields CASSQARGGGNAGNTIYF.

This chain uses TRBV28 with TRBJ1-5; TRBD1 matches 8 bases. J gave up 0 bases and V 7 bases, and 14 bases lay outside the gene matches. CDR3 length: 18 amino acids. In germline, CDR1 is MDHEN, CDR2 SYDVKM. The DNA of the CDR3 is TGTGCCAGCATATCAGGGGACAGGAGCTTTTATAGCAATCAGCCCCAGCATTTT. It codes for CASISGDRSFYSNQPQHF.

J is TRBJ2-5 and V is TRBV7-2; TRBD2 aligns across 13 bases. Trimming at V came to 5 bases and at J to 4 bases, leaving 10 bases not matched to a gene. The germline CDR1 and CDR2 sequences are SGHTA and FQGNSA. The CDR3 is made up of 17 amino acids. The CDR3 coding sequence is TGTGCCAGCAGCCTTCGGACTAGCGGGAGCGTGGGAGAGACCCAGTACTTC. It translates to CASSLRTSGSVGETQYF.

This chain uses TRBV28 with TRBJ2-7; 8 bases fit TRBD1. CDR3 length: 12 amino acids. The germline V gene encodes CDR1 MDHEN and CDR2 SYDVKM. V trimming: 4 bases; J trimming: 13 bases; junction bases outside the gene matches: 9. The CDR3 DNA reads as TGTGCCAGCAGTTCCGATCTAGACAGGGGATACTTC. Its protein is CASSSDLDRGYF.

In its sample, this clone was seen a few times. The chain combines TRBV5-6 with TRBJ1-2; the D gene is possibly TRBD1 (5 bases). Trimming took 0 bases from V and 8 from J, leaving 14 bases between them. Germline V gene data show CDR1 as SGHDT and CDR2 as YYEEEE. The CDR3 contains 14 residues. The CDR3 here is CASSLGQLRWGYTF. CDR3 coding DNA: TGTGCCAGCAGCTTGGGACAGCTGAGGTGGGGCTACACCTTC.

The CDR3 sequence: CASTYRGLLTEQYF. The CDR3 nucleotides are TGTGCCAGCACCTACCGCGGGCTCCTCACCGAGCAGTACTTC. J is TRBJ2-7 and V is TRBV6-5; D is perhaps TRBD2 (5 bases). Deletions cut 7 bases from V and 6 bases from J, with 19 bases between. The CDR3 is 14 amino acids. Germline lookup yields CDR1 MNHEY and CDR2 SVGAGI.

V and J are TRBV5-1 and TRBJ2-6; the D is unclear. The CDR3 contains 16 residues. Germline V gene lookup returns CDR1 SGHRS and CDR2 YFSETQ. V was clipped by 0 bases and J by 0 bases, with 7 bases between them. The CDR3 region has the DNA TGCGCCAGCAGCTTGGCCCCCGGCTCTGGGGCCAACGTCCTGACTTTC. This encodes CASSLAPGSGANVLTF.

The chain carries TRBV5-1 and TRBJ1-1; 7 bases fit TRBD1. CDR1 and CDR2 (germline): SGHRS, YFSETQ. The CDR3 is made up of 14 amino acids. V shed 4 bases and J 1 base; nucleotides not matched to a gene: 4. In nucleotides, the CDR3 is TGCGCCAGCAGCCAGGGACAGCGGAACACTGAAGCTTTCTTT. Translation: CASSQGQRNTEAFF.

CDR3 DNA: TGTGCCAGCAGCTCCACAGGGGTAACTGAAGCTTTCTTT. It encodes CASSSTGVTEAFF. V is TRBV7-3 and J is TRBJ1-1; 7 bases align to TRBD1. After removal of 4 bases from V and 5 bases from J, the junction contained 4 bases not matched to a gene. Germline assignment: CDR1 SGHTA and CDR2 FQGTGA. There are 13 residues in the CDR3.

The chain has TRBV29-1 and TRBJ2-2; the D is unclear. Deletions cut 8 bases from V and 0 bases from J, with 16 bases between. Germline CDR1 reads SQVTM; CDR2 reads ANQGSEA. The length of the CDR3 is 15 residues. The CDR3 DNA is TGCAGCCCATATATGCGGTCCGCGAACACCGGGGAGCTGTTTTTT. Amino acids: CSPYMRSANTGELFF.

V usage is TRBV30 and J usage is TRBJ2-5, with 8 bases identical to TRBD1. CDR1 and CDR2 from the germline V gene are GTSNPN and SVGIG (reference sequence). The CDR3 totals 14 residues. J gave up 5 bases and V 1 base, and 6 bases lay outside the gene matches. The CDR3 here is CAWSAQGAVETQYF. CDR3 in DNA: TGTGCCTGGAGTGCCCAGGGGGCTGTGGAGACCCAGTACTTC.

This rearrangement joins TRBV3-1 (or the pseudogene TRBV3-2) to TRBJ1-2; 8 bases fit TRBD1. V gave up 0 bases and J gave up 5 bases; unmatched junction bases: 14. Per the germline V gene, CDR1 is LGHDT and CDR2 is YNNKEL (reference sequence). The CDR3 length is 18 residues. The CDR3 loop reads CASSQDYGATGTGYGYTF. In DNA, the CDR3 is TGTGCCAGCAGCCAAGACTACGGAGCAACCGGGACAGGATATGGCTACACCTTC.